These 22 T cell receptor beta chains were all obtained from the same sample, sequenced in a study of cytomegalovirus exposure and HLA in healthy donors. The PCR made use of 60 Vbeta and 13 Jbeta primers. TCRdb keeps only in-frame clones here, not all; method: immunoSEQ multiplex PCR. The sample shows over 150,000 clones, approximately 77% of them seen only once. Sequenced material: PBMCs. Receptors were obtained from a male donor in good health and CMV-seropositive.

The chain combines TRBV10-1 with TRBJ1-1, with a weak D call TRBD1 (6 bases). The CDR3 is made up of 13 amino acids. The germline V gene encodes CDR1 WNHNN and CDR2 SYGVQD (reference sequence). Deletions cut 7 bases from V and 0 bases from J, with 9 bases between. DNA of the CDR3: TGCGCCAGCATGGACAGCATGAACACTGAAGCTTTCTTT. Protein sequence: CASMDSMNTEAFF.

This clone came up once. The chain carries TRBV19 and TRBJ1-2; D is unclear. Per the germline V gene, CDR1 is LNHDA and CDR2 is SQIVND (reference sequence). The CDR3 loop spans 12 amino acids. V was clipped by 3 bases and J by 8 bases, with 10 bases between them. CDR3 coding DNA: TGTGCCAGTAGTATTCCAGGAGGGGGCTACACCTTC. Residues: CASSIPGGGYTF.

This chain connects TRBV7-9 to TRBJ1-1; 9 nucleotides match TRBD1. This CDR3 has 16 residues. CDR1 is SEHNR and CDR2 is FQNEAQ in the germline V gene (reference sequence). With V trimmed by 4 bases and J by 6 bases, 12 bases remained unmatched. DNA for the CDR3: TGTGCCAGCAGCTGGGGACAGGGCGGTCGAAGCGCTGAAGCTTTCTTT. Protein: CASSWGQGGRSAEAFF.

This clone was observed once. This chain links TRBV23-1 with TRBJ1-5; a possible D gene is TRBD1 (6 bases). TRBV23-1 is an open reading frame whose function is uncertain. V gave up 4 bases and J gave up 4 bases, with 17 bases separating them. The CDR3 contains 16 residues. The DNA for the CDR3 is TGCGCCAGCAGTCGGCCGGGACAAGCCCCGAATCAGCCCCAGCATTTT. Amino acid sequence: CASSRPGQAPNQPQHF.

The rearrangement joins TRBV9 to TRBJ2-5; TRBD1 matches at 9 bases. From germline, CDR1 is SGDLS and CDR2 YYNGEE. The CDR3 totals 14 residues. V dropped 0 bases and J dropped 4; count of bases not matched to a gene: 1. For the CDR3, the DNA is TGTGCCAGCAGCGTAGAGGACAGGGGAGAGACCCAGTACTTC. Its translation: CASSVEDRGETQYF.

The V call is TRBV7-9, the J call TRBJ2-7; TRBD1 might be the D (5 bases). CDR1 is SEHNR and CDR2 is FQNEAQ in the germline V gene (reference sequence). The CDR3 consists of 14 residues. Trimming took 5 bases from V and 1 from J, leaving 12 bases between them. CDR3 region: CASSPWSGSYEQYF. In DNA, the CDR3 is TGTGCCAGCAGCCCCTGGTCAGGGTCCTACGAGCAGTACTTC.

In its sample, this clone ranks as medium-sized. The gene calls are TRBV6-6 and TRBJ2-2, with D perhaps TRBD2 (5 bases). The CDR3 sequence is 12 residues long. V was shortened by 4 bases and J by 7 bases, with 7 bases between the two germline ends. CDR1 is MNHNY and CDR2 is SVGAGI in the germline V gene (reference sequence). The CDR3 DNA reads TGTGCCAGCAGTTTAGGAGGCGGGGAGCTGTTTTTT. This gives the protein CASSLGGGELFF.

The chain links TRBV19 to TRBJ2-7, with D perhaps TRBD1 (6 bases). The germline gives CDR1 LNHDA, CDR2 SQIVND (reference sequence). This CDR3 spans 15 amino acids. Between the trimmed V and J ends, which lost 6 bases and 1 base, there was a span of 16 bases. The CDR3 DNA sequence: TGTGCCAGTAGAAATCCAGGGGCGGTTTCCTACGAGCAGTACTTC. This encodes CASRNPGAVSYEQYF.

This clone came up a few times. This chain connects TRBV14 to TRBJ2-3, with D possibly being TRBD2 (6 bases). Germline CDR1 is SGHDN and CDR2 is FVKESK. The CDR3 has 15 residues. V lost 5 bases to trimming and J lost 1 base, with 13 bases between them. The CDR3, as DNA: TGTGCCAGCAGCTACCAACCGGGGGGCACAGATACGCAGTATTTT. It encodes CASSYQPGGTDTQYF.

The CDR3 spells CASSRPRLAGASGANVLTF. As DNA, the CDR3 is TGTGCCAGCAGCCGACCCCGACTAGCGGGGGCCTCTGGGGCCAACGTCCTGACTTTC. The rearrangement links TRBV7-9 to TRBJ2-6, with TRBD2 matching over 12 bases. Looked up from germline, CDR1 is SEHNR and CDR2 is FQNEAQ (reference sequence). This CDR3 is 19 amino acids long. V was pared by 5 bases and J by 0 bases, with 8 bases of the junction left unmatched.

The chain combines TRBV25-1 with TRBJ2-7; 10 nucleotides match TRBD1. CDR1 MGHDK and CDR2 SYGVNS come from the germline V gene. V shed 5 bases, J shed 5 bases, and the junction held 6 bases outside the gene matches. CDR3 size: 14 residues. DNA for the CDR3: TGTGCCAGCAGTCGTGGGACAGGGGTCCACGAGCAGTACTTC. Residues: CASSRGTGVHEQYF.

The CDR3 nucleotides read TGCGCCAGCAGTCCCACAGGGGGAGAGGACGGCAATCAGCCCCAGCATTTT. Protein product: CASSPTGGEDGNQPQHF. The genes are TRBV10-2 and TRBJ1-5; 8 nucleotides match TRBD1. Germline V gene data show CDR1 as WSHSY and CDR2 as SAAADI. Trimming removed 5 bases from V and 2 bases from J; junction bases left unmatched: 11. The CDR3 extends over 17 amino acids.

CDR3 in amino acids: CASSSSPRDGDIQYF. Here the CDR3 DNA reads TGTGCCAGCAGCTCTTCCCCCCGTGACGGAGACATTCAGTACTTC. The J gene is TRBJ2-4, the V gene TRBV5-4; no clear D. CDR3 length equals 15 residues. V shed 3 bases and J shed 8 bases, with 18 bases lying between them. Germline CDR1 is SGHNT and CDR2 is YYREEE (reference sequence).

The chain has TRBV5-1 and TRBJ2-7, with D possibly being TRBD1 (7 bases). The CDR3 is made up of 17 amino acids. With 0 bases removed from V and 5 bases from J, the gap between germline ends came to 21 bases. Germline values: CDR1 SGHRS, CDR2 YFSETQ. CDR3 nucleotides: TGCGCCAGCAGCTTGGCCCGGAGGGGGCGGGGCCGGGACGAGCAGTACTTC. Translation gives CASSLARRGRGRDEQYF.

CDR3 DNA: TGCGCCAGCCGGACAGGACAGGGGGCCTACGAGCAGTACTTC. Protein sequence: CASRTGQGAYEQYF. This chain connects TRBV5-1 to TRBJ2-5; 10 bases are a match to TRBD1. The end of the DNA is better explained by TRBJ2-7, so the J call may be wrong. Germline V gene sequence: CDR1 SGHRS, CDR2 YFSETQ. This CDR3 is built from 14 residues.

The V call is TRBV30, the J call TRBJ1-1; TRBD1 matches 8 bases. Germline CDR1 and CDR2: GTSNPN and SVGIG (reference sequence). J lost 1 base, V lost 4 bases, and 5 bases had no gene match. The CDR3 loop spans 14 amino acids. The CDR3 sequence is CAWNPGTGNTEAFF. The CDR3 DNA reads TGTGCCTGGAACCCCGGGACAGGGAACACTGAAGCTTTCTTT.

This rearrangement joins TRBV6-5 to TRBJ1-2; tentatively, D is TRBD1 (6 bases). The CDR3 has 13 amino acids. Germline V gene sequence: CDR1 MNHEY, CDR2 SVGAGI. V shed 2 bases and J shed 4 bases, with 8 bases lying between them. CDR3 DNA: TGTGCCAGCAGTTACGGCAGGGGCTATGGCTACACCTTC. Amino acids: CASSYGRGYGYTF.

This clone appeared once. The rearrangement joins TRBV21-1 to TRBJ2-3; TRBD2, the D gene given by the table, was not confirmed from the DNA. TRBV21-1 corresponds to a pseudogene. This CDR3 contains 18 residues. The CDR3 nucleotides are TGTGCCAGCAGCAAGGAGGGTCGGCTAGCGGGGTCCACAGATACGCAGTATTTT. Translation gives CASSKEGRLAGSTDTQYF.

The genes are TRBV6-5 and TRBJ1-5; 8 bases are shared with TRBD1. Germline V gene sequence: CDR1 MNHEY, CDR2 SVGAGI. The CDR3 length is 14 residues. V shed 5 bases and J 9 bases; nucleotides not matched to a gene: 9. The DNA for the CDR3 is TGTGCCAGCAGTCAAGACAGGGGAGGTGGGCCCCAGCATTTT. Translation: CASSQDRGGGPQHF.

This clone was seen a few times. Distinct nucleotide sequences in the sample also encode this CDR3. This CDR3 reads CASSPGTTSSYEQYF. The CDR3 DNA reads TGCGCCAGCAGTCCCGGGACGACTAGCTCCTACGAGCAGTACTTC. V and J are TRBV4-1 and TRBJ2-7; D is possibly TRBD2 (6 bases). The CDR3 runs 15 residues. V was clipped by 6 bases and J by 0 bases, with 15 bases between them. CDR1 MGHRA and CDR2 YSYEKL come from the germline V gene.

The V call is TRBV2, the J call TRBJ2-5; TRBD2 aligns across 14 bases. The DNA end lines up better with TRBJ2-7; the J call may be wrong. The CDR3 runs to 14 residues. Germline V lookup: CDR1 SNHLY, CDR2 FYNNEI. The DNA of the CDR3 is TGTGCCGTCGGACTAGCGGGGGGATATTACGAGCAGTACTTC. It translates to CAVGLAGGYYEQYF.

This clone was counted only a few times. The chain is built from TRBV4-1 and TRBJ1-4; 9 nucleotides align to TRBD1. The V gene end was trimmed by 8 bases and the J gene end by 3 bases; junction bases not matched to a gene: 4. Germline CDR1 is MGHRA and CDR2 is YSYEKL. The CDR3 runs to 14 residues. For the CDR3, the DNA is TGCGCCAGCCATACAGGGGGCCCTAATGAAAAACTGTTTTTT. This translates into CASHTGGPNEKLFF.